The present T cell receptor (beta chain) was sequenced within a study of beta chain features in type 1 diabetes. Findings and limits, study-wide: No resolution was reached here on whether HLA type influences TCRB rearrangement. All four CD4+ subsets from Type 1 diabetes patients carried moderately but significantly shorter TCRB CDR3s.

Concerning this clone itself: Its antigen is unknown.

CD45RO/CCR7/CD25/CD127/CD95/CD27 sorting isolated CD4+ naive, central memory, regulatory and stem cell-like memory cells. The CDR3 runs to 12 residues. The germline V gene encodes CDR1 SGDLS and CDR2 YYNGEE. V was clipped by 8 bases and J by 5 bases; unmatched bases: 6. Expressed TCRB transcripts were sequenced because the isolated RNA had all been reverse transcribed beforehand. About 3.6 million reads was the average for naive, central memory and regulatory T cell samples. The protocol was immunoSEQ multiplex PCR, while the TCRdb copy is restricted to in-frame clones and leaves out a portion. The sample includes 600,000 to 700,000 clones, 12% of them seen just once.

The receptor comes from a man aged 25 to 45 with type 1 diabetes. Material for sequencing was naive CD4+ T cells from blood. The V and J genes are TRBV9 and TRBJ1-2; 7 bases are shared with TRBD1. In DNA, the CDR3 is TGTGCCAGGATTCAGGGGGAGTATGGCTACACCTTC. It codes for CARIQGEYGYTF. Variable domain in full (rest from reference TRBV9 and TRBJ1-2): DSGVTQTPKHLITATGQRVTLRCSPRSGDLSVYWYQQSLDQGLQFLIQYYNGEERAKGNILERFSAQQFPDLHSELNLSSLELGDSALYFCARIQGEYGYTFGSGTRLTVV.